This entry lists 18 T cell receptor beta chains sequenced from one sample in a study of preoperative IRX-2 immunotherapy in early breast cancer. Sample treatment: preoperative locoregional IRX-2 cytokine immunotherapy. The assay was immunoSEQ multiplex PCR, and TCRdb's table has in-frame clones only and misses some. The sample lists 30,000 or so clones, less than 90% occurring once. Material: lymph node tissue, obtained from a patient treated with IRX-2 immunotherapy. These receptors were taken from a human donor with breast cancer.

The CDR3 loop is CASSPTAMDRGNQPQHF. The CDR3 DNA reads TGTGCCAGCAGCCCCACTGCAATGGACAGGGGCAATCAGCCCCAGCATTTT. The genes are TRBV11-3 and TRBJ1-5; the match to TRBD1 covers 8 bases. V lost 5 bases to trimming and J lost 2 bases; unmatched junction nucleotides: 11. The CDR3 extends over 17 amino acids. Per the germline V gene, CDR1 is SGHNT and CDR2 is YENEEA.

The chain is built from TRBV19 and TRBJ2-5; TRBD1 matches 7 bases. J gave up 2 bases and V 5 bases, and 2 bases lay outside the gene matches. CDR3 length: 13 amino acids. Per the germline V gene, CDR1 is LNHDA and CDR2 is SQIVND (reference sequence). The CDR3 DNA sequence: TGTGCCAGTAGTGTGGGACAGCAAGAGACCCAGTACTTC. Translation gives CASSVGQQETQYF.

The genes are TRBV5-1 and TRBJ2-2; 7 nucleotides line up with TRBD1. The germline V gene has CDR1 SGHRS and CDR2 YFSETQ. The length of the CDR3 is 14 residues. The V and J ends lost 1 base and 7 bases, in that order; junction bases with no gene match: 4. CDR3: CASSLTGDGGELFF. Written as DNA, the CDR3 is TGCGCCAGCAGCTTGACAGGGGATGGCGGGGAGCTGTTTTTT.

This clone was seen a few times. The CDR3 protein is CASSQVATNEKLFF. Here the CDR3 DNA reads TGTGCCAGTAGTCAAGTAGCAACTAATGAAAAACTGTTTTTT. The chain has TRBV19 and TRBJ1-4; unclear D gene. Trimming removed 5 bases at V and 0 bases at J, with 7 bases between. The V gene's germline CDR1 is LNHDA and CDR2 SQIVND (reference sequence). The CDR3 consists of 14 residues.

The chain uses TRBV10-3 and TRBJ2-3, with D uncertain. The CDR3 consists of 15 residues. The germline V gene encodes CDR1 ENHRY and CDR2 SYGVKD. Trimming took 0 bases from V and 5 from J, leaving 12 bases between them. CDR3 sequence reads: CAISESGQDGDTQYF. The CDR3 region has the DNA TGTGCCATCAGTGAGTCGGGCCAGGATGGAGATACGCAGTATTTT.

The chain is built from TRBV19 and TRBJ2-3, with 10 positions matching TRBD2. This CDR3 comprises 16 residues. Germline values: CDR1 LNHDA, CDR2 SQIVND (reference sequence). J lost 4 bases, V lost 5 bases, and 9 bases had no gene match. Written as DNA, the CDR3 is TGTGCCAGTAGTTCGGGACTAGCGCGCGGTCCAGATACGCAGTATTTT. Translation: CASSSGLARGPDTQYF.

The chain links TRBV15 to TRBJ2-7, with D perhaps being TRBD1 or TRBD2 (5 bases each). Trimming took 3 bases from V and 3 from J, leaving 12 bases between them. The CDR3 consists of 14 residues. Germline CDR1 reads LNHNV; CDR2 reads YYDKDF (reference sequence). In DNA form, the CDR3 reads TGTGCCACCAGCAGCCCGGGGCGGGTCTACGAGCAGTACTTC. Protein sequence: CATSSPGRVYEQYF.

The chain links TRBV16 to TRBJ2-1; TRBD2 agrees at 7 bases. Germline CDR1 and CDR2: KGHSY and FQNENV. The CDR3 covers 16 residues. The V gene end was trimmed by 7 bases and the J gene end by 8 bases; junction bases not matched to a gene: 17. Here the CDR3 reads CASTKLGGRGWDEQFF. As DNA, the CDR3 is TGTGCCAGCACTAAACTCGGCGGGAGAGGCTGGGATGAGCAGTTCTTC.

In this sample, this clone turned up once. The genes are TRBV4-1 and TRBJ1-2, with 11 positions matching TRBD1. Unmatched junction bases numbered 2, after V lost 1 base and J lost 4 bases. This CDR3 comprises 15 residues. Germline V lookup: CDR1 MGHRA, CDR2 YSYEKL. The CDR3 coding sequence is TGCGCCAGCAGCCAAGGGACAGGGGGCTTCTATGGCTACACCTTC. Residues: CASSQGTGGFYGYTF.

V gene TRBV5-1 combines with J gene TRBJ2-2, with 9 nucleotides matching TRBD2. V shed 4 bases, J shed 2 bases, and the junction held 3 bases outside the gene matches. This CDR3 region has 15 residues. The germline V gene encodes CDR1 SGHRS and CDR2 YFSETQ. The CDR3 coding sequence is TGCGCCAGCAGCCAGACTAGCGGAAACACCGGGGAGCTGTTTTTT. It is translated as CASSQTSGNTGELFF. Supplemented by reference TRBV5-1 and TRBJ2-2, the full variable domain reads KAGVTQTPRYLIKTRGQQVTLSCSPISGHRSVSWYQQTPGQGLQFLFEYFSETQRNKGNFPGRFSGRQFSNSRSEMNVSTLELGDSALYLCASSQTSGNTGELFFGEGSRLTVL.

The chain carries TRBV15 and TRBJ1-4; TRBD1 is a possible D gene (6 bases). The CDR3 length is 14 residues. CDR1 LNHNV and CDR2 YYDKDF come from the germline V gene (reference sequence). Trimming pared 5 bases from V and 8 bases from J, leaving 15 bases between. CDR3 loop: CATSPDGQPEKLFF. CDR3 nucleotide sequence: TGTGCCACCAGCCCGGACGGACAGCCCGAAAAACTGTTTTTT.

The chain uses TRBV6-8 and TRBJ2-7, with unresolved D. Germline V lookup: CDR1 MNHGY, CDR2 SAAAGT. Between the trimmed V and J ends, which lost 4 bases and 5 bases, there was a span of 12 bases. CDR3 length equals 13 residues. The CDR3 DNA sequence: TGTGCCAGCAGTTTATCTCGAGTGGACGAGCAGTACTTC. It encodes CASSLSRVDEQYF.

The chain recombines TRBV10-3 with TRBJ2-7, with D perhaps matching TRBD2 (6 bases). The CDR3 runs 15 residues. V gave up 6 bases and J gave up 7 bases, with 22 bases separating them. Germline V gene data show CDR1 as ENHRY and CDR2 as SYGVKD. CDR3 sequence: CAISYWGDSAWEQYF. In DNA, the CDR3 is TGTGCCATCAGCTACTGGGGGGACTCGGCTTGGGAGCAGTACTTC.

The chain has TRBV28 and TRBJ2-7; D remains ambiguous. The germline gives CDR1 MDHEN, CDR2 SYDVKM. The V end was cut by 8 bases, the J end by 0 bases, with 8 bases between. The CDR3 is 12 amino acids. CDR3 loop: CASAESSYEQYF. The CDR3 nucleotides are TGTGCCAGCGCAGAGAGCTCCTACGAGCAGTACTTC.

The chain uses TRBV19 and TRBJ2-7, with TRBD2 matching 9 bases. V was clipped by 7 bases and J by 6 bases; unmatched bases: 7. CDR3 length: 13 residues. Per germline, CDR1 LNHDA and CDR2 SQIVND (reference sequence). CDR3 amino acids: CASTGSGGGEQYF. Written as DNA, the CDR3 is TGTGCCAGTACGGGTAGCGGGGGTGGCGAGCAGTACTTC.

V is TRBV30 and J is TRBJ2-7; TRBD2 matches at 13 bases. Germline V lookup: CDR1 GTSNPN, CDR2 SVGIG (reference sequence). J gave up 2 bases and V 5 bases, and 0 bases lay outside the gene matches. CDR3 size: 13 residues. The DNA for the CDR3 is TGTGCCTGGGGGACTAGCGGGACCTACGAGCAGTACTTC. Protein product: CAWGTSGTYEQYF.

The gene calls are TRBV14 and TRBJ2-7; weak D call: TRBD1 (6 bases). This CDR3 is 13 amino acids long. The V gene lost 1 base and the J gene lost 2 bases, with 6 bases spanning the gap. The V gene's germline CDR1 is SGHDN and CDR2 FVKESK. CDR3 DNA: TGTGCCAGCAGCCAAGGGACAGCCTACGAGCAGTACTTC. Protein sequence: CASSQGTAYEQYF.

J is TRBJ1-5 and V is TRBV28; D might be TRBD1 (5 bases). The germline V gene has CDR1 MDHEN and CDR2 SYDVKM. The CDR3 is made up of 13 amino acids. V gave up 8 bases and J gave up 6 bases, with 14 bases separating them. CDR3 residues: CASPPVGGQPQHF. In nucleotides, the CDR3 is TGTGCCAGCCCTCCGGTCGGGGGTCAGCCCCAGCATTTT. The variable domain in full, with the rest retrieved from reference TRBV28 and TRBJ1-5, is DVKVTQSSRYLVKRTGEKVFLECVQDMDHENMFWYRQDPGLGLRLIYFSYDVKMKEKGDIPEGYSVSREKKERFSLILESASTNQTSMYLCASPPVGGQPQHFGDGTRLSIL.